The 5 T cell receptor beta chains given below trace back to one sample, sequenced in a study of T cells after yellow fever vaccination. TCRdb reprocessed the 5' RACE reads via MiXCR and lists one record per CDR3 protein. This table has about 330,000 distinct CDR3 sequences, 6.8% appearing once. The source was PBMCs, collected 45 days after the first yellow fever vaccination. The source of these receptors is a young man who received the YFV17D yellow fever vaccine.

This clonotype was counted only a few times. V gene TRBV15 combines with J gene TRBJ1-2, with D perhaps matching TRBD1 (6 bases). Trimming removed 2 bases from V and 5 bases from J, with 15 bases in between. Germline V gene data show CDR1 as LNHNV and CDR2 as YYDKDF (reference sequence). This CDR3 region has 15 residues. The CDR3 bases are TGTGCCACCAGCAGAACCGGGACAATACGATATGGCTACACCTTC. This sequence encodes CATSRTGTIRYGYTF.

The chain carries TRBV6-6 and TRBJ2-2, with D perhaps matching TRBD2 (6 bases). CDR3 length: 13 amino acids. V was trimmed by 7 bases and J by 7 bases, leaving 13 bases between them. CDR1 and CDR2 from the germline V gene are MNHNY and SVGAGI (reference sequence). CDR3 amino acids: CASKASEGGELFF. The CDR3 DNA reads as TGTGCCAGCAAAGCTAGCGAAGGCGGGGAGCTGTTTTTT.

This clonotype was seen a handful of times. J is TRBJ1-4 and V is TRBV12-3 or TRBV12-4; TRBD1 aligns across 10 bases. The ends lost 6 bases at V and 5 bases at J; junction bases unmatched: 6. The CDR3 is 15 amino acids. Here the CDR3 DNA reads TGTGCCAGCAGCCTAGGGGGACAGGGGAATGAAAAACTGTTTTTT. Residues: CASSLGGQGNEKLFF.

Only a few counts were recorded for this clonotype. The chain carries TRBV12-3 or TRBV12-4 and TRBJ1-5, with TRBD1 as a possible D gene (5 bases). CDR3 size: 14 residues. Trimming pared 4 bases from V and 2 bases from J, leaving 9 bases between. The CDR3 nucleotides read TGTGCCAGCAGTTCAGGGTACGGCAATCAGCCCCAGCATTTT. Protein product: CASSSGYGNQPQHF.

This clonotype was observed a handful of times. The chain is built from TRBV5-1 and TRBJ1-2, with 11 bases aligning to TRBD1. With 4 bases clipped from V and 10 bases from J, the junction kept 12 bases outside the gene matches. The length of the CDR3 is 15 residues. Germline CDR1 SGHRS, CDR2 YFSETQ. The CDR3 loop reads CASSEAAGQGGSYTF. CDR3 nucleotide sequence: TGCGCCAGCAGCGAGGCTGCGGGACAGGGGGGATCCTACACCTTC. The variable domain in full, completed from reference TRBV5-1 and TRBJ1-2, reads KAGVTQTPRYLIKTRGQQVTLSCSPISGHRSVSWYQQTPGQGLQFLFEYFSETQRNKGNFPGRFSGRQFSNSRSEMNVSTLELGDSALYLCASSEAAGQGGSYTFGSGTRLTVV.